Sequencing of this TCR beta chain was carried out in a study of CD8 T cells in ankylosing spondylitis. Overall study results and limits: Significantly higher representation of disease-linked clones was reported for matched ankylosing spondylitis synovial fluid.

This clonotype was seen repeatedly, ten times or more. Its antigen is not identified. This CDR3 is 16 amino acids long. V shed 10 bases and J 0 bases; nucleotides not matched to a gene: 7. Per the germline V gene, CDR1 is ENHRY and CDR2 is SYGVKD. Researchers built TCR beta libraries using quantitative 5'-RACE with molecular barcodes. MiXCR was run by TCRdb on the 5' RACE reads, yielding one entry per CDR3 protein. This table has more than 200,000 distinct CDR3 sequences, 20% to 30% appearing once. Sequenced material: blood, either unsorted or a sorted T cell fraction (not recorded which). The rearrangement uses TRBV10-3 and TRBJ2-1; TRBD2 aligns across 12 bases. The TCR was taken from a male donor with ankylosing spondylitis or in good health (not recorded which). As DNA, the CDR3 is TGTGCCACGCGGACTAGCGGGGCCAGCTCCTACAATGAGCAGTTCTTC. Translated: CATRTSGASSYNEQFF.